The clone carrying this TCR beta chain was seen only a few times. The CDR3 sequence is 14 residues long. Per the germline V gene, CDR1 is MDHEN and CDR2 is SYDVKM. Germline trimming cut 5 bases from V and 6 bases from J; bases unmatched to any gene: 9. These data are taken from a study of T-cell memory formation after mild COVID-19. MiXCR was run by TCRdb on the 5' RACE reads, yielding one entry per CDR3 protein. The sample carries 350,000 to 550,000 distinct CDR3 sequences, approximately 19% recorded once. The V call is TRBV28, the J call TRBJ2-7, with 8 bases aligning to TRBD1. The source material was PBMCs or a T cell subset sorted from them (not recorded which). The receptor comes from a man aged 18 to 35 who had mild COVID-19 (a few samples of this study predate the infection). Cell type and time point are not known. CDR3 nucleotide sequence: TGTGCCAGCAGTCGGGCCGGGACAGGACGCGAGCAGTACGTC. Protein product: CASSRAGTGREQYV.